This TCR beta chain derives from a study of CD8 T cells in ankylosing spondylitis. Quantitative 5'-RACE with molecular barcodes was used to make the TCR beta libraries. TCRdb reprocessed the 5' RACE reads via MiXCR and lists one record per CDR3 protein. The table has fewer than 750,000 distinct CDR3 sequences, over 15% seen once. This clonotype showed up many times. Its antigen is as yet unknown. Study-wide findings and caveats: Seven to nine highly homologous variants formed a TCR beta motif that appeared characteristic of ankylosing spondylitis blood.

The source of this sequence is a male donor with ankylosing spondylitis. The source material was blood, either unsorted or a sorted T cell fraction (not recorded which).

The CDR3 DNA sequence: TGTGCCAGCAGCTTGGACAGGGGGCCCTCTCGGAGTCAGCCCCAGCATTTT. Protein sequence: CASSLDRGPSRSQPQHF. This rearrangement joins TRBV12-3 or TRBV12-4 to TRBJ1-5; 11 bases fit TRBD1. V shed 6 bases and J 6 bases; nucleotides not matched to a gene: 13. CDR3 length equals 17 residues.